The source of this T cell receptor beta chain is a study of shared clonotypes between healthy human individuals. In the authors' workflow: ImmunoSEQ sequences covered only the junction and lacked quality scores; filtering therefore differed. TCRdb's table, derived via immunoSEQ multiplex PCR, lists solely in-frame clones and lacks some. The V and J calls and the clone size are those of that table, but D and trimming were determined from the DNA. The sample lists some 2 million clones, approximately 94% seen once, with around 1.2% in the top ten. The CDR3 is made up of 15 amino acids. Trimming removed 1 base from V and 9 bases from J, with 15 bases in between. From germline, CDR1 is LGHNA and CDR2 YSLEER. CD8 cells classed as naive were CD45RO-negative and positively selected for CCR7, excluding terminally differentiated effector memory CD45RA+ cells.

Sample: naive CD8+ T cells sorted from blood. This chain uses TRBV4-3 with TRBJ2-2; D not resolved. The origin of this receptor is a man between 18 and 29 years old in good health. The DNA for the CDR3 is TGCGCCAGCAGCCAAGTGTGGCTGGATGAGAGGGAGCTGTTTTTT. It specifies CASSQVWLDERELFF.